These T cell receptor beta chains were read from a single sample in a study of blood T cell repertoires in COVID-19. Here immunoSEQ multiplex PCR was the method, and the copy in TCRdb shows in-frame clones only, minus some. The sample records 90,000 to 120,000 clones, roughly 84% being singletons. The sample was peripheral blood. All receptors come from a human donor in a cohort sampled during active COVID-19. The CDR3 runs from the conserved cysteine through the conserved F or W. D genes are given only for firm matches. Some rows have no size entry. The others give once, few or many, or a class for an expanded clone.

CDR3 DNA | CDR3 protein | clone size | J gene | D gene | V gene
TGTGCCAGCCGCCTACGAGGAGCCTACGAGCAGTACTTC | CASRLRGAYEQYF | . | TRBJ2-7 | . | TRBV6-5
TGTGCCAGCAGCTTGGTCGGGGACACTGAAGCTTTCTTT | CASSLVGDTEAFF | . | TRBJ1-1 | . | TRBV5-6
TGTGCCAGCAGCCCACAGGACGGTAACTATGGCTACACCTTC | CASSPQDGNYGYTF | . | TRBJ1-2 | . | TRBV9
TGTGCCCGCCAAAACAGGGGTTTCTCCTACGAGCAGTACTTC | CARQNRGFSYEQYF | . | TRBJ2-7 | TRBD1 | TRBV6-6
TGTGCCAGCAGTCCTAGGACAATATCCTACGAGCAGTACTTC | CASSPRTISYEQYF | . | TRBJ2-7 | . | TRBV27
TGTGCCAGCAGCAAGGGACAGGCCCAAGAGACCCAGTACTTC | CASSKGQAQETQYF | . | TRBJ2-5 | TRBD1 | TRBV7-7
TGTGCCTGGAGGATACTAGGTGACAATGAGCAGTTCTTC | CAWRILGDNEQFF | . | TRBJ2-1 | . | TRBV30
TGTGCCAGCAGTTCGTCGGGACTAGCATCTCGCCCAGTATCCTACAATGAGCAGTTCTTC | CASSSSGLASRPVSYNEQFF | . | TRBJ2-1 | TRBD2 | TRBV27
TGTGCCAGTAGCCCCCTCAGGCTACAGCGGAATGAGCAGTTCTTC | CASSPLRLQRNEQFF | . | TRBJ2-1 | . | TRBV19
TGTGCCTGGAGTCGCAGCGGAACGAAAAACATTCAGTACTTC | CAWSRSGTKNIQYF | . | TRBJ2-4 | . | TRBV30
TGTGCCATCAGTGAGAGGGGTAGCGGCTCTTCCTACGAGCAGTACTTC | CAISERGSGSSYEQYF | few | TRBJ2-7 | . | TRBV10-3
TGTGCCAGCAGCCCGAGGACTAGCGGGATCTTTGAGCAGTTCTTC | CASSPRTSGIFEQFF | once | TRBJ2-1 | TRBD2 | TRBV5-4
TGTGCCAGCAAAACTTTGGTAGCTAACTATGGCTACACCTTC | CASKTLVANYGYTF | . | TRBJ1-2 | . | TRBV6-5
TGTGCCAGCTCACCACCGGTCGGACTAGCCTACAATGAGCAGTTCTTC | CASSPPVGLAYNEQFF | . | TRBJ2-1 | TRBD2 | TRBV18
TGTGCCAGCAGCTTAGGAAGCACTACCTACGAGCAGTACTTC | CASSLGSTTYEQYF | . | TRBJ2-7 | . | TRBV7-2
TGTGCCAGCAGCGCCGCTAGGGGACTTTTCACAGATACGCAGTATTTT | CASSAARGLFTDTQYF | . | TRBJ2-3 | . | TRBV9
TGCAGCGTTGATACTCATAGAGAGACCCAGTACTTC | CSVDTHRETQYF | . | TRBJ2-5 | . | TRBV29-1
TGTGCCAGCAGCCAGGTGGGACAGGGGCTCAATACCAATCAGCCCCAGCATTTT | CASSQVGQGLNTNQPQHF | . | TRBJ1-5 | TRBD1 | TRBV7-2
TGTGCCAGCAGTTCGGGACTAGCGGGAGGGAACTTCTACGAGCAGTACTTC | CASSSGLAGGNFYEQYF | . | TRBJ2-7 | TRBD2 | TRBV7-8
TGTGCCATCAGTGAGGCAGGGAGGGGTTATGGCTACACCTTC | CAISEAGRGYGYTF | . | TRBJ1-2 | . | TRBV10-3